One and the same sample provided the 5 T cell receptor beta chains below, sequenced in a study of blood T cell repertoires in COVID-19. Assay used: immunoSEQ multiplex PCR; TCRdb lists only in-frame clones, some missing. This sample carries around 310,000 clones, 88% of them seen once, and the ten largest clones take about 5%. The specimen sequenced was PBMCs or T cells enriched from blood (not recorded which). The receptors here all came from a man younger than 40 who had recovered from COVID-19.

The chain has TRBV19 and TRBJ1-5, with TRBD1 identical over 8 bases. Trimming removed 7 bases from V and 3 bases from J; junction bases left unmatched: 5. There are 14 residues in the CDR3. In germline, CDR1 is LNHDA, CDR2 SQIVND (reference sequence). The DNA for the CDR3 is TGTGCCAGTACCCGGGACAGGCACAATCAGCCCCAGCATTTT. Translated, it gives CASTRDRHNQPQHF.

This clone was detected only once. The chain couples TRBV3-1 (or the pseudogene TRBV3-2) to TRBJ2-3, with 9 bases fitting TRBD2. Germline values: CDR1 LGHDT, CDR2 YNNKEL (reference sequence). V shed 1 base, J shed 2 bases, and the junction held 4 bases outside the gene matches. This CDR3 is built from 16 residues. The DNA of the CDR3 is TGTGCCAGCAGCCAAGTCCTAGCGGGGAACACAGATACGCAGTATTTT. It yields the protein CASSQVLAGNTDTQYF.

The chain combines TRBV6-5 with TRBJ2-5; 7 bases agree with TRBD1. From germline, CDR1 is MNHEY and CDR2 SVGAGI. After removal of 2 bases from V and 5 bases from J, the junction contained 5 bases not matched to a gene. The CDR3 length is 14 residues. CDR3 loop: CASSYEGGGETQYF. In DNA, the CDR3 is TGTGCCAGCAGTTACGAAGGGGGCGGTGAGACCCAGTACTTC.

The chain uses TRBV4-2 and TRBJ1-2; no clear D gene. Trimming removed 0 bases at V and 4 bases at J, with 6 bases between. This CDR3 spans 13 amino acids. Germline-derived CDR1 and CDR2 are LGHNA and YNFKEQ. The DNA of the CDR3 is TGTGCCAGCAGCCAAGATCCCGGCTATGGCTACACCTTC. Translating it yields CASSQDPGYGYTF.

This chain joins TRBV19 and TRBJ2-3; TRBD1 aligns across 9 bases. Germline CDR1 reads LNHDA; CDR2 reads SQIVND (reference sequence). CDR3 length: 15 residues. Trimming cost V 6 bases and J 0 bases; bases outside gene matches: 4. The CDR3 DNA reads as TGTGCCAGTAGCGTGGGGACAGGGAGCACAGATACGCAGTATTTT. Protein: CASSVGTGSTDTQYF.